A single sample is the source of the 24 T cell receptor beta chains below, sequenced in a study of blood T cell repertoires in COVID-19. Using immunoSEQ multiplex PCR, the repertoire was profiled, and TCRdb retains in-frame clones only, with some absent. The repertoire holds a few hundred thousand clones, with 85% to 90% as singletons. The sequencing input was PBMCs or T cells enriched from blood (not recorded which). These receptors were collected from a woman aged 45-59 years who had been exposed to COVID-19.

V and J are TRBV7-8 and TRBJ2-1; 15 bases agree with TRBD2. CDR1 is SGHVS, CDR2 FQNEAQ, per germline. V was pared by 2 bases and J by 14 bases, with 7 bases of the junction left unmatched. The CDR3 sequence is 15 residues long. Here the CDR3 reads CASSLPPGLAGGEFF. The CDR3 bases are TGTGCCAGCAGCTTACCCCCTGGACTAGCGGGGGGGGAGTTCTTC.

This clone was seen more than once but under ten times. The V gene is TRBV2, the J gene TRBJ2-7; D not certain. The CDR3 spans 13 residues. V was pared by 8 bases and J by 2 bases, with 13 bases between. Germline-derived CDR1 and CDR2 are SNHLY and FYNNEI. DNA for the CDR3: TGTGCCAGCTGGCCCGGAGAACCCTACGAGCAGTACTTC. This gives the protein CASWPGEPYEQYF.

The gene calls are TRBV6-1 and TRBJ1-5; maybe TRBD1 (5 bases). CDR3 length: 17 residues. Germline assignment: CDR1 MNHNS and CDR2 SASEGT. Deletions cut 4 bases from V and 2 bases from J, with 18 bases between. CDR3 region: CASSAVPQGLGNQPQHF. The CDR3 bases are TGTGCCAGCAGTGCCGTACCCCAGGGCTTGGGCAATCAGCCCCAGCATTTT.

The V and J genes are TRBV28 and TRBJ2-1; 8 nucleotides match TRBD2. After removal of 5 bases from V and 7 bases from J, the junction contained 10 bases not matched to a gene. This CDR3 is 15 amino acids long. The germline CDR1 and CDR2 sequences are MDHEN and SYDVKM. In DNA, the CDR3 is TGTGCCAGCAGTCCGGGGGGGCAGATAACGAATGAGCAGTTCTTC. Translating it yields CASSPGGQITNEQFF.

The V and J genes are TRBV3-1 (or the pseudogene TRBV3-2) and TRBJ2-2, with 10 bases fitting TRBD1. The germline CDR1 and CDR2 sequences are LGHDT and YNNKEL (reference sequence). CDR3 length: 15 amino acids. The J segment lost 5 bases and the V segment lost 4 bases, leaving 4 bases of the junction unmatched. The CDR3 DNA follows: TGTGCCAGCAGCCTCCGGGACAGGGGTACCGGGGAGCTGTTTTTT. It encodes CASSLRDRGTGELFF.

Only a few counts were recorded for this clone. Here the CDR3 DNA reads TGTGCCAGCTCGAACGGTCCGGGACATTCGGGTTCACCCCTCCACTTT. Amino acids: CASSNGPGHSGSPLHF. The J gene is TRBJ1-6, the V gene TRBV18; perhaps TRBD1 as D (6 bases). The CDR3 spans 16 residues. Germline V gives CDR1 KGHSH, CDR2 LQKENI. V was shortened by 6 bases and J by 9 bases, with 21 bases between the two germline ends.

CDR3 sequence: CASSEFIGVIEETQYF. The DNA of the CDR3 is TGTGCCAGCAGTGAGTTTATCGGGGTAATAGAAGAGACCCAGTACTTC. The chain employs TRBV2 and TRBJ2-5; TRBD2 might be the D (5 bases). Germline V gene lookup returns CDR1 SNHLY and CDR2 FYNNEI. The CDR3 sequence is 16 residues long. With 3 bases removed from V and 3 bases from J, the gap between germline ends came to 17 bases. The whole variable domain, filled in from reference TRBV2 and TRBJ2-5, reads EPEVTQTPSHQVTQMGQEVILRCVPISNHLYFYWYRQILGQKVEFLVSFYNNEISEKSEIFDDQFSVERPDGSNFTLKIRSTKLEDSAMYFCASSEFIGVIEETQYFGPGTRLLVL.

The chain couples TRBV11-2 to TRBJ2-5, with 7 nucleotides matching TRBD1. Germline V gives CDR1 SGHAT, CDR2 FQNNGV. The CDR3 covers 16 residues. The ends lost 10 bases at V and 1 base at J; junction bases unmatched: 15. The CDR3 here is CATSGGTGAPQETQYF. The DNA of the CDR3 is TGTGCCACGTCAGGGGGAACAGGGGCTCCCCAAGAGACCCAGTACTTC.

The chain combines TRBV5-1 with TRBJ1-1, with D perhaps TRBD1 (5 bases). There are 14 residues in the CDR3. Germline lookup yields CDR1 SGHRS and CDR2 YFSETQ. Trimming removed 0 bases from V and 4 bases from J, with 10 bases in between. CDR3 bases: TGCGCCAGCAGCTTGGAGGGGCTAGGCACTGAAGCTTTCTTT. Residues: CASSLEGLGTEAFF.

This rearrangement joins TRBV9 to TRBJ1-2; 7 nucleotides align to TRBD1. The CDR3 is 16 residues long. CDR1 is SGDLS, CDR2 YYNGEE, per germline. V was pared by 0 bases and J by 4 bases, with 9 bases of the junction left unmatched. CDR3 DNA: TGTGCCAGCAGCGTAGGCGGTGGCTGGGACAGCTATGGCTACACCTTC. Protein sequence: CASSVGGGWDSYGYTF.

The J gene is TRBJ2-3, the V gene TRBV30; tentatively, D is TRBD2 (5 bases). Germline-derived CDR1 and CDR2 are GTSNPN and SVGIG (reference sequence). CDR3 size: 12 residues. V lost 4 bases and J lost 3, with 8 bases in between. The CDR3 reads CAWKPGTDTQYF. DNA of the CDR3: TGTGCCTGGAAACCGGGGACAGATACGCAGTATTTT.

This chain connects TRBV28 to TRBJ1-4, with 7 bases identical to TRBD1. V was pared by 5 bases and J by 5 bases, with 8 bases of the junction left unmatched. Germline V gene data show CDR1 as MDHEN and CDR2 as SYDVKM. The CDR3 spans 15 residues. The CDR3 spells CASSPPDRLNEKLFF. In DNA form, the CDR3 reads TGTGCCAGCAGTCCCCCGGACAGGCTCAATGAAAAACTGTTTTTT.

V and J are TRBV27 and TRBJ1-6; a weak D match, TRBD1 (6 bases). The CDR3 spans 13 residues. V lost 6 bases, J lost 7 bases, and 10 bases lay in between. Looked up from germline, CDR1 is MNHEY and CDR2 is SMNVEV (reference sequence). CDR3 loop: CASSTGTNSPLHF. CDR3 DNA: TGTGCCAGCAGCACAGGGACGAATTCACCCCTCCACTTT.

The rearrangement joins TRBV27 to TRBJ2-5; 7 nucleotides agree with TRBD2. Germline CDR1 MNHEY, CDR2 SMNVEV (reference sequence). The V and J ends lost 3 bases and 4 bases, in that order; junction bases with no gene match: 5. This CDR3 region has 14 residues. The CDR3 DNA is TGTGCCAGCAGTTTTGGCGGGGGACGAGAGACCCAGTACTTC. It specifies CASSFGGGRETQYF.

CDR3: CASSLIGRGGTEAFF. The CDR3 DNA is TGTGCCAGCAGTTTAATTGGCCGGGGGGGCACTGAAGCTTTCTTT. The chain recombines TRBV28 with TRBJ1-1; D may be TRBD1 (5 bases). The CDR3 covers 15 residues. CDR1 and CDR2 (germline): MDHEN, SYDVKM. V gave up 2 bases and J gave up 4 bases, with 14 bases separating them.

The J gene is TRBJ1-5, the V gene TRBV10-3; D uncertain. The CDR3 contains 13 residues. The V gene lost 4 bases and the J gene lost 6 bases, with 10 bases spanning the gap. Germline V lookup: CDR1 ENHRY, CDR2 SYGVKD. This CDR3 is CAISGEVSQPQHF. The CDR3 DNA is TGTGCCATCAGTGGGGAGGTCAGTCAGCCCCAGCATTTT.

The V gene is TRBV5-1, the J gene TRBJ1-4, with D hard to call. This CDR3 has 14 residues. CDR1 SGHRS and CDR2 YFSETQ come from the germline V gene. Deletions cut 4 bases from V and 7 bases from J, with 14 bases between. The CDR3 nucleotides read TGCGCCAGCAGCGATAACGCTGAGGGTGAAAAACTGTTTTTT. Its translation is CASSDNAEGEKLFF.

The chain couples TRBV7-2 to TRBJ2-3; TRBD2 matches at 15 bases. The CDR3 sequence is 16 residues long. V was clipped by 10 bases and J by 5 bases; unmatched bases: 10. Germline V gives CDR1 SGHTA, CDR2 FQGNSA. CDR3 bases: TGTGCCAACACTCGCGGACTAGCGGGGGGGGGAGATACGCAGTATTTT. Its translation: CANTRGLAGGGDTQYF.

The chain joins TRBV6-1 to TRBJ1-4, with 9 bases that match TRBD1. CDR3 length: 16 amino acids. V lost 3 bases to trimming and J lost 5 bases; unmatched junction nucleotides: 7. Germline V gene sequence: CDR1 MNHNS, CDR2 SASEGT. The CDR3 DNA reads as TGTGCCAGCAGTGATATCCCGGGACAGGGAAATGAAAAACTGTTTTTT. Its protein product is CASSDIPGQGNEKLFF.

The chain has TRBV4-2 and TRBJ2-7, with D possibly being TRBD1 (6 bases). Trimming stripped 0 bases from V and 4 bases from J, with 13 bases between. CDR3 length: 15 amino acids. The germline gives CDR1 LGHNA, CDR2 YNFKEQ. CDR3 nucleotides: TGTGCCAGCAGCCAAGACACAGGGTCAACATACGAGCAGTACTTC. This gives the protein CASSQDTGSTYEQYF.

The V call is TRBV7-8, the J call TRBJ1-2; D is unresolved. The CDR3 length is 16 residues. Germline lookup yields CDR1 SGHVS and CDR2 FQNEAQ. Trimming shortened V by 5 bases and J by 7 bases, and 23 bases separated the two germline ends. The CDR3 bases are TGTGCCAGCAGCCCCTGGCTTACCGGATCAGGTCCTGGCTACACCTTC. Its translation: CASSPWLTGSGPGYTF.

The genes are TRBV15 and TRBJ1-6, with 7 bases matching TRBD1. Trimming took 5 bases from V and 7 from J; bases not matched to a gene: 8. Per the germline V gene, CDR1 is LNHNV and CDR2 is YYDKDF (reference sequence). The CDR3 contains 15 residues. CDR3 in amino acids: CATSGQVAGNSPLHF. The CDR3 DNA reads TGTGCCACCAGCGGACAGGTGGCGGGGAATTCACCCCTCCACTTT.

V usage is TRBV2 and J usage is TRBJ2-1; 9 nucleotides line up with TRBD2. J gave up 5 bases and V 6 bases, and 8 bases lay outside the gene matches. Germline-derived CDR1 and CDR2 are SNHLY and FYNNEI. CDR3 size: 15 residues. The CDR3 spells CASRTAGGPHNEQFF. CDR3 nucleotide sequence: TGTGCCAGCAGGACTGCGGGGGGGCCCCACAATGAGCAGTTCTTC.

The CDR3, as DNA: TGTGCCACCAGCAGAGATTCAGGGACAGGAGGCTACACCTTC. Protein product: CATSRDSGTGGYTF. The J gene is TRBJ1-2, the V gene TRBV15; 8 nucleotides agree with TRBD1. CDR3 length equals 14 residues. Unmatched junction bases numbered 5, after V lost 0 bases and J lost 8 bases. Germline CDR1 is LNHNV and CDR2 is YYDKDF (reference sequence).